Shown below are 24 T cell receptor beta chains from a single sample sequenced in a study of vaccination effects on CD4 cells after COVID-19 (dated by TCRdb to 2021 to 2024). In the ViraFEST assay, PBMC were stimulated with viral peptide pools, and antigen-specific CD4+ T cell clonotypes were then identified by expansion using TCR sequencing. After 10 to 11 days of culture, CD4+ T cells were isolated with the EasySep CD4+ T cell isolation kit. Two doses of either the BNT162b2 or the mRNA-1273 mRNA SARS-CoV-2 vaccine were administered to participants. Libraries came from the immunoSEQ multiplex PCR assay. TCRdb mirrors the immuneACCESS table, restricted to in-frame sequences. Some clones are absent from its copies; in checked studies, under half trace to an unresolved V gene, and the reason for the others is unknown. The sample includes about 28,000 clones, with more than 60% observed a single time. The top ten clonotypes cover roughly 10% of the sample.

Antigen specificity for these receptors is unknown. Sequenced material: CD4+ T cells from PBMCs cultured with HCoV-NL63 spike peptides, taken after COVID-19 vaccination. In the paper's terms, the cell subset or site label means: HCoV-NL63 spike overlapping peptide pool stimulation. All receptors derive from a human donor who received a COVID-19 vaccine.

V is TRBV7-8 and J is TRBJ1-4; no definite D call. The CDR3 runs to 14 residues. Trimming removed 6 bases at V and 2 bases at J, with 10 bases between. From germline, CDR1 is SGHVS and CDR2 FQNEAQ. The CDR3 reads CASSRGRTNEKLFF. CDR3 DNA sequence: TGTGCCAGCAGTAGAGGCAGGACTAATGAAAAACTGTTTTTT.

The chain has TRBV27 and TRBJ1-5, with D possibly TRBD1 on 6 matching bases. This CDR3 has 14 residues. Germline V gene sequence: CDR1 MNHEY, CDR2 SMNVEV (reference sequence). V was trimmed by 5 bases and J by 4 bases, leaving 12 bases between them. The CDR3 DNA follows: TGTGCCAGCAGTCCGCAGGGGTATAATCAGCCCCAGCATTTT. Translating gives CASSPQGYNQPQHF.

The J gene is TRBJ2-7, the V gene TRBV12-3 or TRBV12-4; D is ambiguous. The CDR3 runs 13 residues. The germline V and J ends were trimmed by 3 bases and 6 bases, with 12 bases remaining between them. The CDR3 loop reads CASSFEGWGEQYF. The DNA for the CDR3 is TGTGCCAGCAGTTTTGAAGGGTGGGGCGAGCAGTACTTC.

This clone has only one observation. The gene calls are TRBV27 and TRBJ1-2; the D is unclear. The germline V and J ends were trimmed by 8 bases and 3 bases, with 16 bases remaining between them. This CDR3 has 14 amino acids. From germline, CDR1 is MNHEY and CDR2 SMNVEV (reference sequence). The CDR3, as DNA: TGTGCCAGCTCTCGCCGCGCGACGGACTATGGCTACACCTTC. Encoded protein: CASSRRATDYGYTF.

This chain connects TRBV4-2 to TRBJ2-3; maybe TRBD2 (6 bases). The CDR3 runs to 17 residues. Germline V lookup: CDR1 LGHNA, CDR2 YNFKEQ. The ends were cut back, 1 base at V and 0 bases at J, with 14 bases in the middle. CDR3 DNA sequence: TGTGCCAGCAGCCAAGGGGGAGGCGGGGCCAGCACAGATACGCAGTATTTT. Its protein is CASSQGGGGASTDTQYF.

This clone was found a few times. The chain combines TRBV19 with TRBJ1-1, with D possibly matching TRBD1 (5 bases). The CDR3 is 14 amino acids. The V gene lost 4 bases and the J gene lost 10 bases, with 19 bases spanning the gap. From germline, CDR1 is LNHDA and CDR2 SQIVND (reference sequence). The CDR3 coding sequence is TGTGCCAGTAGTACGGACCTTGCTGGGGGTGTAGCTTTCTTT. This codes for CASSTDLAGGVAFF. The complete variable domain, with remaining parts taken from reference TRBV19 and TRBJ1-1, reads DGGITQSPKYLFRKEGQNVTLSCEQNLNHDAMYWYRQDPGQGLRLIYYSQIVNDFQKGDIAEGYSVSREKKESFPLTVTSAQKNPTAFYLCASSTDLAGGVAFFGQGTRLTVV.

This clone was seen a handful of times. The V and J genes are TRBV5-8 and TRBJ1-4; 9 nucleotides agree with TRBD1. The CDR3 is 16 residues long. With V trimmed by 0 bases and J by 10 bases, 10 bases remained unmatched. CDR1 and CDR2 (germline): SGHTS, YDEGEE. The CDR3 nucleotides read TGTGCCAGCAGCTTGGCCATTAACAGGGGGCCTGGAAAACTGTTTTTT. Residues: CASSLAINRGPGKLFF.

The table lists this clone with a count of one. J is TRBJ2-1 and V is TRBV6-6; D is uncertain. V lost 2 bases and J 6 bases, leaving 14 bases between the germline ends. The V gene's germline CDR1 is MNHNY and CDR2 SVGAGI (reference sequence). The CDR3 totals 15 residues. In DNA form, the CDR3 reads TGTGCCAGCAGTTACGCCCCCAGCAGATTCAATGAGCAGTTCTTC. It yields the protein CASSYAPSRFNEQFF.

V and J are TRBV10-3 and TRBJ2-2; D is perhaps TRBD2 (7 bases). The CDR3 runs 14 residues. V was cut by 8 bases and J by 7 bases, with 17 bases left in between. The germline V gene has CDR1 ENHRY and CDR2 SYGVKD. In DNA, the CDR3 is TGTGCCATCGGAGGGGGGGCTAACGGCGGGGAGCTGTTTTTT. It codes for CAIGGGANGGELFF.

This clone was counted once. V and J are TRBV18 and TRBJ1-1; D gene uncertain. CDR1 is KGHSH, CDR2 LQKENI, per germline. Trimming took off 4 bases at V and 0 bases at J, with 15 bases between the two ends. The CDR3 has 16 amino acids. In DNA form, the CDR3 reads TGTGCCAGCTCACGGATCGGGAATCCTATGAACACTGAAGCTTTCTTT. It codes for CASSRIGNPMNTEAFF.

The V call is TRBV12-3 or TRBV12-4, the J call TRBJ2-7; the D is unclear. CDR3 size: 11 residues. V lost 9 bases and J lost 2, with 8 bases in between. The CDR3: CASATPYEQYF. In DNA, the CDR3 is TGTGCCAGTGCTACCCCCTACGAGCAGTACTTC.

This chain joins TRBV6-5 and TRBJ1-2; D is ambiguous. The CDR3 contains 12 residues. V gave up 7 bases and J gave up 4 bases, with 10 bases separating them. The germline V gene has CDR1 MNHEY and CDR2 SVGAGI. Here the CDR3 DNA reads TGTGCCAGCACGCGGTTAAGCTATGGCTACACCTTC. It translates to CASTRLSYGYTF.

The rearrangement uses TRBV3-1 (or the pseudogene TRBV3-2) and TRBJ2-5; D is perhaps TRBD2 (5 bases). The length of the CDR3 is 14 residues. Trimming shortened V by 3 bases and J by 4 bases, and 12 bases separated the two germline ends. Germline V gene lookup returns CDR1 LGHDT and CDR2 YNNKEL (reference sequence). This CDR3 reads CASSQSLAIETQYF. The CDR3 DNA reads TGTGCCAGCAGCCAGTCGCTAGCCATAGAGACCCAGTACTTC.

The chain links TRBV5-1 to TRBJ2-3; 9 nucleotides agree with TRBD2. The CDR3 is 14 residues long. Germline V CDR1 and CDR2: SGHRS, YFSETQ. Losses at the gene ends were 7 bases for V and 1 base for J; bases not matched to a gene: 4. CDR3: CASGSGGRTDTQYF. Written as DNA, the CDR3 is TGCGCCAGCGGTAGCGGGGGCCGCACAGATACGCAGTATTTT.

This rearrangement joins TRBV2 to TRBJ1-2; no clear D gene. The CDR3 has 13 residues. The germline V and J ends were trimmed by 5 bases and 4 bases, with 11 bases remaining between them. The germline V gene has CDR1 SNHLY and CDR2 FYNNEI. Here the CDR3 reads CASSLQPVYGYTF. The CDR3, as DNA: TGTGCCAGCAGTTTGCAGCCTGTCTATGGCTACACCTTC.

The chain carries TRBV6-6 and TRBJ2-1; weak D call: TRBD1 (6 bases). The CDR3 is 14 amino acids. CDR1 is MNHNY and CDR2 is SVGAGI in the germline V gene (reference sequence). The V end lost 4 bases, the J end lost 6 bases, and 13 bases lay between the germline ends. The CDR3 nucleotides are TGTGCCAGCAGTTTGGGTTGGGGGCGCAATGAGCAGTTCTTC. Amino acids: CASSLGWGRNEQFF.

V is TRBV7-2 and J is TRBJ2-7; 9 bases map to TRBD2. This CDR3 comprises 15 residues. In germline, CDR1 is SGHTA, CDR2 FQGNSA. V trimming: 5 bases; J trimming: 1 base; junction bases outside the gene matches: 6. The CDR3 DNA sequence: TGTGCCAGCAGCCTAAGCGGGGGGTTTTCCTACGAGCAGTACTTC. Translating it yields CASSLSGGFSYEQYF.

The chain employs TRBV3-1 (or the pseudogene TRBV3-2) and TRBJ2-3; 9 positions agree with TRBD2. Germline CDR1 is LGHDT and CDR2 is YNNKEL (reference sequence). The ends lost 8 bases at V and 2 bases at J; junction bases unmatched: 11. This CDR3 is 16 amino acids long. This CDR3 reads CASARPSGMDTDTQYF. The CDR3 coding sequence is TGTGCCAGCGCCCGACCTAGCGGGATGGACACAGATACGCAGTATTTT.

The CDR3 reads CASSQDLVVRNYGYTF. As DNA, the CDR3 is TGTGCCAGCAGCCAAGATTTAGTTGTCAGAAACTATGGCTACACCTTC. V is TRBV3-1 (or the pseudogene TRBV3-2) and J is TRBJ1-2; D is unresolved. V was trimmed by 0 bases and J by 2 bases, leaving 13 bases between them. Germline V gives CDR1 LGHDT, CDR2 YNNKEL (reference sequence). This CDR3 is 16 amino acids long.

This chain uses TRBV5-4 with TRBJ2-7, with 8 nucleotides matching TRBD2. The V gene end was trimmed by 1 base and the J gene end by 3 bases; junction bases not matched to a gene: 3. The CDR3 has 14 residues. The V gene's germline CDR1 is SGHNT and CDR2 YYREEE (reference sequence). Here the CDR3 DNA reads TGTGCCAGCAGCTTGCATGCGGGAGGCTACGAGCAGTACTTC. Its translation: CASSLHAGGYEQYF.

This clone was picked up one time. This rearrangement joins TRBV7-8 to TRBJ2-1; 8 bases fit TRBD2. The CDR3 is made up of 18 amino acids. Germline values: CDR1 SGHVS, CDR2 FQNEAQ. V lost 1 base and J lost 7; bases outside the gene matches: 15. The CDR3 DNA reads as TGTGCCAGCAGCTTAGAAATCGCTAGCGGGCCCGTTGGAAATGAGCAGTTCTTC. Translating it yields CASSLEIASGPVGNEQFF.

This clone was counted between two and nine times. The chain is built from TRBV10-2 and TRBJ1-4; 10 nucleotides line up with TRBD1. The CDR3 consists of 13 residues. Losses at the gene ends were 8 bases for V and 7 bases for J; bases not matched to a gene: 4. CDR1 is WSHSY and CDR2 is SAAADI in the germline V gene. CDR3 in DNA: TGCGCCAGCGCGGGACAGGGGAGTGAAAAACTGTTTTTT. It yields the protein CASAGQGSEKLFF.

V and J are TRBV18 and TRBJ2-5; a possible D gene is TRBD1 (6 bases). Per the germline V gene, CDR1 is KGHSH and CDR2 is LQKENI. The CDR3 spans 13 residues. V dropped 3 bases and J dropped 5 bases, with 10 bases sitting between them. Here the CDR3 DNA reads TGTGCCAGCTCACCTCGGACAGACGAGACCCAGTACTTC. Translation gives CASSPRTDETQYF.

The rearrangement links TRBV5-1 to TRBJ1-1; TRBD1 might be the D (6 bases). Trimming cost V 4 bases and J 5 bases, with 18 bases left between them. The CDR3 loop spans 15 amino acids. The germline V gene has CDR1 SGHRS and CDR2 YFSETQ. The CDR3 DNA is TGCGCCAGCAGCGTCTCAGGGGACCCCGGGACTGAAGCTTTCTTT. Its translation: CASSVSGDPGTEAFF.